What follows is one TCR beta chain and its context. Its matching antigen is unknown. The junction departs from the called germline gene at one end, perhaps through a read error. This sample is drawn from a study of identical twins. CDR1 and CDR2 from the germline V gene are KGHSH and LQKENI. CDR3 length: 14 residues. Every one of the donors was a healthy Caucasian. Template switching added a universal primer site, and cDNA bore unique molecular identifiers. MiXCR was run by TCRdb on the 5' RACE reads, yielding one entry per CDR3 protein. The sample lists about 520,000 distinct CDR3 sequences; less than 25% were seen once. Findings of the study overall: Zero-insertion analyses might be partly confounded by invariant T cells like MAIT and iNKT.

These same data were also listed under a study on T cells expressing NK-cell markers.

This receptor was taken from a woman aged 18-29 years in good health. Sequencing was carried out using CD4+ T cells sorted from blood. The V and J genes are TRBV18 and TRBJ2-6; D is ambiguous. In DNA form, the CDR3 reads TGTGCCAGCTCGCCACCCGGTGGGGCCAACGTCCTGACTTTC. Protein sequence: CASSPPGGANVLTF.